This TCR beta chain was obtained from a study of blood T cell repertoires in COVID-19. Across the study: From T cells, B-cell-depleted T cells, or PBMCs came the material, which was cDNA or gDNA.

Per the study methods: Amplifying reference gene primers gave estimates of nucleated cell counts. Repertoires were generated with immunoSEQ multiplex PCR, while TCRdb's copy carries only in-frame clones and drops some. V and J calls and clone size come straight from that table; D and trimming were deduced from the DNA. The sample shows a few hundred thousand clones, approximately 87% of them seen only once. The CDR3 extends over 15 amino acids. The V gene lost 2 bases and the J gene lost 4 bases, with 11 bases spanning the gap. CDR1 is SGHTA, CDR2 FQGNSA, per germline. Source material: peripheral blood. The sequence was obtained from a woman between 50 and 59 years old with acute or convalescent COVID-19. The gene calls are TRBV7-2 and TRBJ2-2, with TRBD2 as a possible D gene (5 bases). The chain's CDR3 is CASSLNGDVTGELFF. CDR3 coding DNA: TGTGCCAGCAGCTTAAACGGGGATGTCACCGGGGAGCTGTTTTTT.